This T cell receptor (beta chain) was identified in a study of blood T cell repertoires in COVID-19. As for the study in general: Samples representing acute and convalescent COVID-19 were sourced from the United States, Italy and Spain. Sources were T cells, B-cell-depleted T cells, or PBMCs; the material itself was cDNA or gDNA.

This clone was seen a handful of times. The table came from immunoSEQ multiplex PCR; TCRdb's copy has only in-frame clones and leaves some out. Of about 120,000 clones detected, 60% to 85% appear once; the ten largest clones hold about 6.8%. Deletions cut 2 bases from V and 0 bases from J, with 14 bases between. CDR1 is SEHNR, CDR2 FQNEAQ, per germline (reference sequence). The CDR3 is 16 residues long. V gene TRBV7-9 combines with J gene TRBJ2-7, with D possibly matching TRBD2 (6 bases). The clonotype originates from a man in his sixties or seventies with acute or convalescent COVID-19. Sample: peripheral blood. This CDR3 is CASSLPVGGSSYEQYF. DNA of the CDR3: TGTGCCAGCAGCTTACCTGTGGGGGGAAGCTCCTACGAGCAGTACTTC.